The entry below describes one T cell receptor beta chain. The V gene's germline CDR1 is SGHRS and CDR2 YFSETQ. Trimming took 1 base from V and 8 from J, leaving 16 bases between them. The CDR3 runs to 15 residues. Sequencing was performed with immunoSEQ multiplex PCR; in TCRdb, only in-frame clones are kept and a portion is missing. The sample consists of roughly 57,000 clones, around 77% of them appearing once. The source of the sample is a study of blood T cell repertoires in COVID-19. Whole-study context: In each case, the material was cDNA or gDNA derived from T cells, B-cell-depleted T cells, or PBMCs.

The source of this sequence is a man in his 60s with acute or convalescent COVID-19. The V gene is TRBV5-1, the J gene TRBJ2-1, with D possibly matching TRBD2 (6 bases). The sample was peripheral blood. The DNA of the CDR3 is TGCGCCAGCAGCTTGTCCGGCGTTTCGGGGGATGAGCAGTTCTTC. Protein product: CASSLSGVSGDEQFF.